These T cell receptor beta chains were read from a single sample in a study of blood T cell repertoires in COVID-19. Assay: immunoSEQ multiplex PCR; the TCRdb copy retains only in-frame clones and omits some. The sample holds approximately 200,000 clones; approximately 81% are singletons and the top ten take about 1%. Sequencing input: peripheral blood. These receptors came from a man in his forties with acute or convalescent COVID-19. Both conserved end residues are part of each CDR3. A D gene is named only where the DNA matches it firmly. Clone size appears in some rows only: once, few, many, or a class for an expanded clone.

j_call,v_call,clone_size,d_call,cdr3_nt,cdr3_aa
TRBJ1-5,TRBV10-3,once,-,TGTGCCATCAGTGAGTCGCGGAGCAATCAGCCCCAGCATTTT,CAISESRSNQPQHF
TRBJ1-5,TRBV30,-,-,TGTGCCTGGAGTGGTCCGGGGGGGGATCAGCCCCAGCATTTT,CAWSGPGGDQPQHF
TRBJ2-1,TRBV2,few,-,TGTGCCAGCAGTCCCCAGGTTAGCTCCTACAATGAGCAGTTCTTC,CASSPQVSSYNEQFF
TRBJ2-1,TRBV11-3,-,-,TGTGCCAGCAGCCCTATCGGACAGCTCAATGAGCAGTTCTTC,CASSPIGQLNEQFF
TRBJ1-2,TRBV19,-,-,TGTGCCAGTAGTATAGCGTCCACAGTCCGCTATGGCTACACCTTC,CASSIASTVRYGYTF
TRBJ2-5,TRBV11-2,-,TRBD1,TGTGCCAGCAGCCCAAACCCCGGGACAGGGGGCGGCGAGACCCAGTACTTC,CASSPNPGTGGGETQYF
TRBJ1-2,TRBV7-9,-,-,TGTGCCAGCAGCCAAGGGGTCAATAACTATGGCTACACCTTC,CASSQGVNNYGYTF
TRBJ1-3,TRBV12-3/TRBV12-4,-,-,TGTGCCAGCAGCCAGGGGATGGGAAACACCATATATTTT,CASSQGMGNTIYF
TRBJ2-5,TRBV18,-,-,TGTGCCAGCTCACCACCCGGGGGACTCGTTCAAGAGACCCAGTACTTC,CASSPPGGLVQETQYF
TRBJ2-5,TRBV7-3,-,TRBD1,TGTGCCAGCAGTCCCCAGGGGGCATGGCGAGAGACCCAGTACTTC,CASSPQGAWRETQYF
TRBJ1-5,TRBV7-2,-,TRBD1,TGTGCCAGCAGCGTAAGGACAGGGCATCAGCCCCAGCATTTT,CASSVRTGHQPQHF
TRBJ1-5,TRBV6-5,-,TRBD1,TGTGCCAGCAGTTCGGGACAGTCCGCTTCTTCCCAGCATTTT,CASSSGQSASSQHF
TRBJ2-7,TRBV5-6,-,TRBD1,TGTGCCAGCAGCCGGGACAGGACCTACGAGCAGTACTTC,CASSRDRTYEQYF
TRBJ1-2,TRBV13,-,TRBD1,TGTGCCAGCAGCTCCGACAGGGAGGACTATGGCTACACCTTC,CASSSDREDYGYTF
TRBJ2-1,TRBV6-5,-,TRBD1,TGTGCCAACGGACAGGGCTGGGATGAGCAGTTCTTC,CANGQGWDEQFF
TRBJ1-3,TRBV30,once,TRBD1,TGTGCCTCCAAGACAGGGGGCGCGGGAAACACCATATATTTT,CASKTGGAGNTIYF
TRBJ2-5,TRBV18,-,-,TGTGCCAGCTCGTGGGAGCAAGAGACCCAGTACTTC,CASSWEQETQYF
TRBJ1-6,TRBV19,-,-,TGTGCCAGTAGTATCCTAAATTCACCCCTCCACTTT,CASSILNSPLHF
TRBJ1-6,TRBV20-1,-,-,TGCAGTGCTAGTGACGGGGGACTAGGCAGTTCACCCCTCCACTTT,CSASDGGLGSSPLHF
TRBJ1-1,TRBV19,-,-,TGTGCCAGTAGCGCGCCTACCAGGGTGAACACTGAAGCTTTCTTT,CASSAPTRVNTEAFF
TRBJ2-7,TRBV28,-,-,TGTGCCAGCAGTTTGGCCCCAACCTACGAGCAGTACTTC,CASSLAPTYEQYF
TRBJ1-2,TRBV11-2,-,-,TGTGCCAGCAGCCCGTCACTAGGGGGTAGTGGCTACACCTTC,CASSPSLGGSGYTF
TRBJ2-3,TRBV5-8,-,TRBD1,TGTGCCAGCAGCCTGGGACAGGGGAGCACAGATACGCAGTATTTT,CASSLGQGSTDTQYF
TRBJ1-2,TRBV28,-,-,TGTGCCAGCAGTCGGTTGGGAGGGAGTGGCTATGGCTACACCTTC,CASSRLGGSGYGYTF
TRBJ2-7,TRBV6-2/TRBV6-3,-,TRBD1,TGTGCCAGCAGCCACATGACAGGGAACTACGAGCAGTACTTC,CASSHMTGNYEQYF
TRBJ1-1,TRBV2,-,-,TGTGCCAGCAGTGAACCAGGACTGGGGAACACTGAAGCTTTCTTT,CASSEPGLGNTEAFF
TRBJ1-6,TRBV27,-,TRBD1,TGTGCCAGCAGTTTATCGTGGGGACAGGGCGTCGGGGCAAATTCACCCCTCCACTTT,CASSLSWGQGVGANSPLHF
TRBJ1-2,TRBV15,-,TRBD1,TGTGCCACCAGCAGAGATCCGGGCAGGACAGGGGGTGGAGGGGGCTACACCTTC,CATSRDPGRTGGGGGYTF
TRBJ1-5,TRBV4-2,-,TRBD1,TGTGCCAGCAGCCAAACCGGGACAGATAATCAGCCCCAGCATTTT,CASSQTGTDNQPQHF
TRBJ2-3,TRBV25-1,-,-,TGTGCCAGCAGTGAGCCCAGGGGAAGCACAGATACGCAGTATTTT,CASSEPRGSTDTQYF
TRBJ1-5,TRBV6-6,once,-,TGTGCCAGCAGCCCCGACAGGAACTTAAATCAGCCCCAGCATTTT,CASSPDRNLNQPQHF
TRBJ2-7,TRBV3-1/TRBV3-2,once,-,TGTGCCAGCAGCCAAGACCGGTCCTACGAGCAGTACTTC,CASSQDRSYEQYF
TRBJ1-1,TRBV10-3,-,TRBD1,TGTGCCATCAGTGAGGGACAGGCGAACACTGAAGCTTTCTTT,CAISEGQANTEAFF
TRBJ1-1,TRBV19,few,-,TGTGCCAGTAGTCCCGGACCAGGGGCCAACACTGAAGCTTTCTTT,CASSPGPGANTEAFF
TRBJ1-1,TRBV6-5,-,TRBD1,TGTGCCAGCATCAGGGGGAGTTTGACTGAAGCTTTCTTT,CASIRGSLTEAFF
TRBJ1-1,TRBV3-1/TRBV3-2,once,-,TGTGCCAGCAGCCTCCCCGGGCAGGGGCGAACAGCTTTCTTT,CASSLPGQGRTAFF
TRBJ1-6,TRBV5-1,-,-,TGCGCCAGCAGCATCAGGGCCCGCAGAAATTCACCCCTCCACTTT,CASSIRARRNSPLHF
TRBJ1-2,TRBV6-5,-,TRBD1,TGTGCCAGCAGTACAGGACAGGGGGGCTACACCTTC,CASSTGQGGYTF
TRBJ1-2,TRBV5-1,-,TRBD1,TGCGCCAGCAGCTTGGGTCCAGGGGGAGAAGGCTACACCTTC,CASSLGPGGEGYTF
TRBJ2-4,TRBV12-2,once,-,TGTGCAAGTCGCTTTACCGACTCACAGGGGCGATTAGCCAAAAACATTCAGTACTTC,CASRFTDSQGRLAKNIQYF
TRBJ1-3,TRBV7-6,-,TRBD1,TGTGCCAGCAGAACAGGGGGCTCTGGAAACACCATATATTTT,CASRTGGSGNTIYF
TRBJ1-1,TRBV28,once,-,TGTGCCAGCACCATTCAGGGCACTGAAGCTTTCTTT,CASTIQGTEAFF
TRBJ1-3,TRBV19,-,-,TGTGCCAGTAGTCAAGTAGGACTTCCAAACACCATATATTTT,CASSQVGLPNTIYF
TRBJ1-2,TRBV6-5,-,TRBD1,TGTGCCAGCAGTTACTTTGACAGGGAGGTCCGCTATGGCTACACCTTC,CASSYFDREVRYGYTF
TRBJ2-2,TRBV24-1,-,TRBD1,TGTGCCACCAGTGACGACAGGGCGGCCGGGGAGCTGTTTTTT,CATSDDRAAGELFF
TRBJ1-1,TRBV14,-,TRBD1,TGTGCCAGCAGCCATACGGGACAGCCGGCTTTCTTT,CASSHTGQPAFF
TRBJ1-3,TRBV6-5,-,-,TGTGCCAGCAGTTACGGCAGTAATGGAAACACCATATATTTT,CASSYGSNGNTIYF
TRBJ1-5,TRBV10-3,-,TRBD1,TGTGCCATCAGCGGAGGACAGGGGTCCGATCAGCCCCAGCATTTT,CAISGGQGSDQPQHF
TRBJ2-2,TRBV7-8,-,-,TGTGCCAGCAGCCTAAACACCGGGGAGCTGTTTTTT,CASSLNTGELFF
TRBJ2-5,TRBV7-9,-,TRBD1,TGTGCCAGCAGCTTACAGACAGGGGCGGCGGAGACCCAGTACTTC,CASSLQTGAAETQYF
TRBJ2-4,TRBV4-2,-,TRBD2,TGTGCCAGCAGCCAAGTTGCGCGGGGGGAGGACATTCAGTACTTC,CASSQVARGEDIQYF
TRBJ2-5,TRBV12-2,-,-,TGTGCAAGTCGCTTGACACTAGTGCCAGAGACCCAGTACTTC,CASRLTLVPETQYF
TRBJ2-1,TRBV30,-,-,TGTGCCTGGAGTGTATTGGGCCCGAATGAGCAGTTCTTC,CAWSVLGPNEQFF
TRBJ2-1,TRBV2,once,-,TGTGCCAGCCTAATAAGCAATGAGCAGTTCTTC,CASLISNEQFF